These 12 T cell receptor beta chains were all obtained from the same sample, sequenced in a study of T cells in Graves' hyperthyroidism and ophthalmopathy. RNA transcripts were the template for amplifying TCR beta CDR3 regions. First-round RT-PCR of the TCR CDR3 relied on the HTBI primer set. TCRdb re-called the multiplex PCR reads through MiXCR, storing one row per CDR3 protein. Altogether 33,000 or so distinct CDR3 sequences are present, about 50% being singletons, with the ten largest covering about 6%. Sequencing was done on a sample of blood. The receptors shown here come from a woman between 50 and 59 years old with Graves' hyperthyroidism that later progressed to Graves' ophthalmopathy.

The chain links TRBV19 to TRBJ2-1; 13 bases match TRBD2. Germline V gene data show CDR1 as LNHDA and CDR2 as SQIVND (reference sequence). The CDR3 loop spans 19 amino acids. V was pared by 5 bases and J by 0 bases, with 10 bases of the junction left unmatched. The CDR3 region has the DNA TGTGCCAGTAGTCCTACCGGGACTAGCGGGGCAAGCTCCTACAATGAGCAGTTCTTC. This encodes CASSPTGTSGASSYNEQFF.

This clonotype is medium-sized in the sample. The chain joins TRBV10-1 to TRBJ2-2; 7 bases fit TRBD1. The trim removed 10 bases at V and 6 bases at J, leaving 5 bases unmatched. The CDR3 is 12 residues long. From germline, CDR1 is WNHNN and CDR2 SYGVQD (reference sequence). The CDR3 DNA follows: TGCGCCACCGCCGGGACAGCCGGGGAGCTGTTTTTT. This sequence encodes CATAGTAGELFF.

This chain connects TRBV29-1 to TRBJ1-3; TRBD1 is a possible D gene (5 bases). The CDR3 has 13 amino acids. Per the germline V gene, CDR1 is SQVTM and CDR2 is ANQGSEA. V lost 8 bases to trimming and J lost 2 bases, with 13 bases between them. CDR3 in amino acids: CSSFSGTGNTIYF. The DNA for the CDR3 is TGCAGCAGTTTCTCAGGGACTGGAAACACCATATATTTT.

The V gene is TRBV20-1, the J gene TRBJ2-5; D gene uncertain. V dropped 2 bases and J dropped 5 bases, with 6 bases sitting between them. This CDR3 comprises 11 residues. Germline V gene sequence: CDR1 DFQATT, CDR2 SNEGSKA (reference sequence). DNA of the CDR3: TGCAGTGCTAGATATAGGGAGACCCAGTACTTC. Translation gives CSARYRETQYF.

This clonotype is large by share. The chain combines TRBV7-9 with TRBJ2-7; 8 bases align to TRBD2. J was trimmed by 1 base and V by 8 bases; bases with no gene match: 4. The germline CDR1 and CDR2 sequences are SEHNR and FQNEAQ (reference sequence). CDR3 length: 13 amino acids. In DNA, the CDR3 is TGTGCCAGCGAGCCTAGCGGGTCCTACGAGCAGTACTTC. It translates to CASEPSGSYEQYF.

The count of this clonotype is one. The CDR3 does not end in the conserved phenylalanine or tryptophan, so this is likely a read error. J is TRBJ2-5 and V is TRBV28, with TRBD2 matching over 14 bases. The CDR3 has 18 amino acids. Germline lookup yields CDR1 MDHEN and CDR2 SYDVKM. V gave up 5 bases and J gave up 5 bases; unmatched junction bases: 13. The CDR3 region has the DNA TGTGCCAGCAGTATGACTAGCGGGAGGGCCCGGGCTGAGGAGACCCAGTACTGC. This gives the protein CASSMTSGRARAEETQYC.

The CDR3 bases are TGTGCCATCAGTGACCTGACTAGCAGGAACAATGAGCAGTTCTTC. Translated, it gives CAISDLTSRNNEQFF. The chain has TRBV10-3 and TRBJ2-1, with 7 nucleotides matching TRBD2. Germline V gene lookup returns CDR1 ENHRY and CDR2 SYGVKD. The CDR3 extends over 15 amino acids. The J segment lost 5 bases and the V segment lost 3 bases, leaving 7 bases of the junction unmatched.

The V and J genes are TRBV5-1 and TRBJ1-2; the match to TRBD1 covers 12 bases. Germline V CDR1 and CDR2: SGHRS, YFSETQ. The V gene end was trimmed by 4 bases and the J gene end by 4 bases; junction bases not matched to a gene: 5. The CDR3 totals 15 residues. The DNA of the CDR3 is TGCGCCAGCAGCCCCGGGACAGGGGGCGGCTATGGCTACACCTTC. Amino acid sequence: CASSPGTGGGYGYTF.

In its sample, this clonotype is medium-sized. J is TRBJ1-2 and V is TRBV24-1, with D possibly being TRBD1 (5 bases). CDR1 is KGHDR and CDR2 is SFDVKD in the germline V gene. This CDR3 spans 15 amino acids. Trimming cost V 3 bases and J 0 bases, with 10 bases left between them. DNA for the CDR3: TGTGCCACCAGTGATGGTCTGGGGGCTAACTATGGCTACACCTTC. Protein product: CATSDGLGANYGYTF.

This chain links TRBV10-3 with TRBJ2-7; 14 bases match TRBD2. CDR1 is ENHRY and CDR2 is SYGVKD in the germline V gene. The J segment lost 3 bases and the V segment lost 7 bases, leaving 2 bases of the junction unmatched. CDR3 size: 14 residues. The CDR3 reads CAITGTSGSYEQYF. The CDR3 DNA sequence: TGTGCCATCACCGGGACTAGCGGGAGCTACGAGCAGTACTTC.

There are many counts of this clonotype. This chain links TRBV24-1 with TRBJ2-1, with D unclear. Germline V gives CDR1 KGHDR, CDR2 SFDVKD. The V gene lost 1 base and the J gene lost 10 bases, with 7 bases spanning the gap. The length of the CDR3 is 12 residues. The CDR3 DNA follows: TGTGCCACCAGTGATTTTACTGAGGAGCAGTTCTTC. Amino acids: CATSDFTEEQFF.

This clonotype was seen many times. This chain uses TRBV6-2 or TRBV6-3 with TRBJ1-3, with 7 positions matching TRBD1. This CDR3 is built from 15 residues. Germline V gene sequence: CDR1 MNHEY, CDR2 SVGEGT. V lost 2 bases, J lost 2 bases, and 3 bases stayed unmatched. CDR3 loop: CASSYGTGAGNTIYF. The CDR3, as DNA: TGTGCCAGCAGTTACGGAACAGGGGCTGGAAACACCATATATTTT.